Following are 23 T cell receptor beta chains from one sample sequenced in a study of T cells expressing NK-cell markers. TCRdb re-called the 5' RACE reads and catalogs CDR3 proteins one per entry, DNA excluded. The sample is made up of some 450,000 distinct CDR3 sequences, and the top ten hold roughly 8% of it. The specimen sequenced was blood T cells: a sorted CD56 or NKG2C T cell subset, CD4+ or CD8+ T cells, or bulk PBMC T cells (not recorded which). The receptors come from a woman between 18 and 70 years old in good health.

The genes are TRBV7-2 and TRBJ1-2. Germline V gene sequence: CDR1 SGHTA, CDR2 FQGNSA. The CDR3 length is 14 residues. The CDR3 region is CASSLAWLNYGYTF.

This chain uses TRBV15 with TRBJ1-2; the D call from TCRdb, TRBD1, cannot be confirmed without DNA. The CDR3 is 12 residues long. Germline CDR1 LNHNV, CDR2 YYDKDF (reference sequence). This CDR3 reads CATSRARDGYTF.

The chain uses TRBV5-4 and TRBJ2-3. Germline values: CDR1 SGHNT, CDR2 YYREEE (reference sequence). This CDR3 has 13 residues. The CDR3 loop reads CASSEKRTDTQYF.

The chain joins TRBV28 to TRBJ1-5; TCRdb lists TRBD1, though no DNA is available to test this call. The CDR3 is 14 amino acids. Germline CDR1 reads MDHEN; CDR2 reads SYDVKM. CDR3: CASSYNRNNQPQHF.

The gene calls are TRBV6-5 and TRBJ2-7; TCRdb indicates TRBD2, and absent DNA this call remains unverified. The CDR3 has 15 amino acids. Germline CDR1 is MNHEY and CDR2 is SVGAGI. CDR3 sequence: CASSSGSSGSYEQYF.

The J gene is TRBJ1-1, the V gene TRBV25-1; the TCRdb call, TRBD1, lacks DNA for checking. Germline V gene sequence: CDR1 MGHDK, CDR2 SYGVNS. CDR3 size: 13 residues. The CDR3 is CASRENGATEAFF.

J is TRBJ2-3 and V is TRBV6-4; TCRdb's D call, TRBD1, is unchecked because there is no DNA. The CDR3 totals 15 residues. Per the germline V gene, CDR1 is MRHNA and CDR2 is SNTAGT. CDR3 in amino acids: CASSDGRDSTDTQYF.

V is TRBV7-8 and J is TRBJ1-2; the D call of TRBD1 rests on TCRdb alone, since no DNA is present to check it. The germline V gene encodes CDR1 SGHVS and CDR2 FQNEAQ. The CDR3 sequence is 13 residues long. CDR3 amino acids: CASSFPGQGGYTF.

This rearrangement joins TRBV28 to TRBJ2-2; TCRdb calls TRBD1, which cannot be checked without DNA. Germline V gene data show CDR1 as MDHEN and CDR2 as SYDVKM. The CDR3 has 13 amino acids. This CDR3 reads CASTRRVYGELFF.

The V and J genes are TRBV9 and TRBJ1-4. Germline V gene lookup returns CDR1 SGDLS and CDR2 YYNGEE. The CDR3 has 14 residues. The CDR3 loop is CASRAFGVYEKLFF.

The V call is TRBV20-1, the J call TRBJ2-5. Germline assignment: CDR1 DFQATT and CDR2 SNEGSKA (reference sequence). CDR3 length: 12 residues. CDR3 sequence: CSARARGETQYF.

The CDR3: CASSLSMTRELFF. This chain connects TRBV7-2 to TRBJ2-2. This CDR3 has 13 amino acids. The V gene's germline CDR1 is SGHTA and CDR2 FQGNSA.

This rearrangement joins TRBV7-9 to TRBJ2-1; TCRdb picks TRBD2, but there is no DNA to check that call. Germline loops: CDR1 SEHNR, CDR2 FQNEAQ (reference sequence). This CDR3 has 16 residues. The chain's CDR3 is CASSPLAGKIYNEQFF. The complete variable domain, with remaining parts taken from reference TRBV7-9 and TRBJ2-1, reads DTGVSQNPRHKITKRGQNVTFRCDPISEHNRLYWYRQTLGQGPEFLTYFQNEAQLEKSRLLSDRFSAERPKGSFSTLEIQRTEQGDSAMYLCASSPLAGKIYNEQFFGPGTRLTVL.

The CDR3 reads CASSPPFTGSPRQETQYF. The chain carries TRBV11-2 and TRBJ2-5; there is no DNA to check the TCRdb D call of TRBD1. Germline CDR1 is SGHAT and CDR2 is FQNNGV. CDR3 size: 18 residues. Looking up the rest from reference TRBV11-2 and TRBJ2-5 gives the full variable domain: EAGVAQSPRYKIIEKRQSVAFWCNPISGHATLYWYQQILGQGPKLLIQFQNNGVVDDSQLPKDRFSAERLKGVDSTLKIQPAKLEDSAVYLCASSPPFTGSPRQETQYFGPGTRLLVL.

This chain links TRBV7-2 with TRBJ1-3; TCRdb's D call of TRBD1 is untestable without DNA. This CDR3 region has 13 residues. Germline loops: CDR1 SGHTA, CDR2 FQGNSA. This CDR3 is CASSNRVGNTIYF.

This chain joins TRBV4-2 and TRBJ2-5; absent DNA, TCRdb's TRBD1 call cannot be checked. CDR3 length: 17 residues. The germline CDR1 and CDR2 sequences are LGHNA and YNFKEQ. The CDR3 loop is CASSHVRSEGDKVTQYF.

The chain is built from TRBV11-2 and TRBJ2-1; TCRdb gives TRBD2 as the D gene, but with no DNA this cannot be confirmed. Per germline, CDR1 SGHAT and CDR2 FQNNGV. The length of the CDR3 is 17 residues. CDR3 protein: CASSLGRPGLAGSEQFF. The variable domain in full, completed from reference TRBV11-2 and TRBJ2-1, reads EAGVAQSPRYKIIEKRQSVAFWCNPISGHATLYWYQQILGQGPKLLIQFQNNGVVDDSQLPKDRFSAERLKGVDSTLKIQPAKLEDSAVYLCASSLGRPGLAGSEQFFGPGTRLTVL.

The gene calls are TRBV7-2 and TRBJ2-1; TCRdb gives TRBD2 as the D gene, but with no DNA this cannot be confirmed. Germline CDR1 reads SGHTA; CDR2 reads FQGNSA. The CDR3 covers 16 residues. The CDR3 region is CASSTGRGGSLNEQFF. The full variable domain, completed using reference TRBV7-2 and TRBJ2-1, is GAGVSQSPSNKVTEKGKDVELRCDPISGHTALYWYRQSLGQGLEFLIYFQGNSAPDKSGLPSDRFSAERTGGSVSTLTIQRTQQEDSAVYLCASSTGRGGSLNEQFFGPGTRLTVL.

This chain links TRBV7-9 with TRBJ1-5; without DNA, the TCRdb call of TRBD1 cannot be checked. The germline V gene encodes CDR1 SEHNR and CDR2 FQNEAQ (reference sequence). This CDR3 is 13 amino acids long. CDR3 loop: CASSSPSNQPQHF. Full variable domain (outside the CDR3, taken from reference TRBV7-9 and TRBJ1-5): DTGVSQNPRHKITKRGQNVTFRCDPISEHNRLYWYRQTLGQGPEFLTYFQNEAQLEKSRLLSDRFSAERPKGSFSTLEIQRTEQGDSAMYLCASSSPSNQPQHFGDGTRLSIL.

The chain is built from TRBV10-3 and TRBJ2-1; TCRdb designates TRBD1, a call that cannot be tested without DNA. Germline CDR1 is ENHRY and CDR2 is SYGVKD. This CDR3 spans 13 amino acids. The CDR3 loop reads CAISDRERDEQFF.

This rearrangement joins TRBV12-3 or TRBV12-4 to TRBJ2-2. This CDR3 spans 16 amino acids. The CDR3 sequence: CASSRPAGESTGELFF.

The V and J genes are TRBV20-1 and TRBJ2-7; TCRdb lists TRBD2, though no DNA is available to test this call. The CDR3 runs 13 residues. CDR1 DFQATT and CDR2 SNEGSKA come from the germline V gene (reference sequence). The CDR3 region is CSARGLDPYEQYF.

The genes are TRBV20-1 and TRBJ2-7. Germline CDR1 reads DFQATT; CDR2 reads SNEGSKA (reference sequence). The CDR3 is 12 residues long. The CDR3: CSARGLTYEQYF.